This entry concerns a single T cell receptor beta chain. Its target is not known. These data originate in a study of OX40 agonist ivuxolimab in advanced cancers. Background on the study: Patients got intravenous ivuxolimab at 0.01 to 10 mg/kg every 2 weeks.

TCRdb's table, derived via immunoSEQ multiplex PCR, lists solely in-frame clones and lacks some. The sample includes around 95,000 clones, about 92% of them seen just once. Deletions cut 5 bases from V and 6 bases from J, with 14 bases between. Germline CDR1 reads ENHRY; CDR2 reads SYGVKD. The CDR3 runs 14 residues. Study outcomes and limitations: On average, CD8+ T cells had more expanded clones than CD4+.

The starting material was CD4+ or CD8+ T cells sorted from blood, obtained in a trial of the OX40 agonist ivuxolimab. This chain uses TRBV10-3 with TRBJ2-1; TRBD2 is a possible D gene (5 bases). This receptor was identified in an adult with an advanced solid tumor such as melanoma, head and neck, liver or kidney cancer. DNA of the CDR3: TGTGCCATCAGTCTTACTAGACCGAGCAATGAGCAGTTCTTC. Encoded protein: CAISLTRPSNEQFF.